The entry that follows covers one T cell receptor beta chain sequence. What it binds is not known. The data stem from a study of CXCR3-negative and CXCR3-positive naive CD8 T cells. Findings and caveats of the study: The study found more hydrophobic TRB CDR3s in CXCR3-positive naive cells than in CXCR3-negative naive cells.

The germline CDR1 and CDR2 sequences are DFQATT and SNEGSKA (reference sequence). There are 13 residues in the CDR3. UMI-labeled 5' RACE TRB cDNA libraries were prepared from the cells. TCRdb reprocessed the 5' RACE reads, with one entry per CDR3 protein and no DNA. This sample contains roughly 110,000 distinct CDR3 sequences. V and J are TRBV20-1 and TRBJ1-5. The receptor was derived from a human donor in good health. Some clones in this sample may be carry-over from other donors' samples. The source material was naive CXCR3+ CD8+ T cells from blood. Subset meaning: CD45RO-CCR7+CD27+CD95- naive CD8+ T cells expressing CXCR3 (TNR3+). Here the CDR3 reads CSARDTRLQPQHF.